A single sample gave rise to the 12 T cell receptor beta chains below, sequenced in a study of shared clonotypes between healthy human individuals. Assay used: immunoSEQ multiplex PCR; TCRdb lists only in-frame clones, some missing. The data contain 2 million to 2.5 million clones, more than 90% of them singletons. Material: naive CD4+ T cells sorted from blood. Subset noted: CD45RA+ positively selected. The receptors come from a man between 18 and 29 years old in good health.

The rearrangement uses TRBV10-1 and TRBJ2-7; 10 bases agree with TRBD2. Losses at the gene ends were 6 bases for V and 4 bases for J; bases not matched to a gene: 12. The CDR3 covers 16 residues. Germline V lookup: CDR1 WNHNN, CDR2 SYGVQD (reference sequence). The CDR3 loop is CASRKNQREGPYEQYF. The CDR3 region has the DNA TGCGCCAGCAGAAAAAACCAGCGGGAGGGCCCTTACGAGCAGTACTTC.

Comments on this clone: Other nucleotide sequences in the sample specify the same CDR3. The V gene is TRBV4-1, the J gene TRBJ2-3; no firm D call. The CDR3 runs to 12 residues. Germline loops: CDR1 MGHRA, CDR2 YSYEKL. V lost 1 base and J 6 bases, leaving 5 bases between the germline ends. This chain's CDR3 is CASSQVMDTQYF. CDR3 sequence (DNA): TGCGCCAGCAGCCAAGTAATGGATACGCAGTATTTT.

CDR3 residues: CASSPRGGRTEAFF. CDR3 in DNA: TGTGCCAGCAGCCCAAGGGGGGGAAGGACCGAAGCTTTCTTT. The J gene is TRBJ1-1, the V gene TRBV6-5; D might be TRBD1 (6 bases). CDR1 and CDR2 from the germline V gene are MNHEY and SVGAGI. V lost 6 bases and J 8 bases, leaving 19 bases between the germline ends. This CDR3 has 14 amino acids.

This rearrangement joins TRBV7-9 to TRBJ1-4; D is possibly TRBD1 (5 bases). V was pared by 1 base and J by 0 bases, with 9 bases between. The CDR3 is 16 residues long. From germline, CDR1 is SEHNR and CDR2 FQNEAQ (reference sequence). The CDR3 bases are TGTGCCAGCAGCTTAGGCCCGACAGCAACTAATGAAAAACTGTTTTTT. This encodes CASSLGPTATNEKLFF. Supplemented by reference TRBV7-9 and TRBJ1-4, the full variable domain reads DTGVSQNPRHKITKRGQNVTFRCDPISEHNRLYWYRQTLGQGPEFLTYFQNEAQLEKSRLLSDRFSAERPKGSFSTLEIQRTEQGDSAMYLCASSLGPTATNEKLFFGSGTQLSVL.

The DNA for the CDR3 is TGTGCTAGTGGTCCCGATCAGGGAAGCACAGATACGCAGTATTTT. Residues: CASGPDQGSTDTQYF. The rearrangement uses TRBV12-5 and TRBJ2-3, with D perhaps matching TRBD1 (5 bases). Germline loops: CDR1 LGHNT, CDR2 FRNRAP. The CDR3 loop spans 15 amino acids. The V end was cut by 5 bases, the J end by 0 bases, with 12 bases between.

This chain connects TRBV27 to TRBJ2-2; TRBD1 matches at 8 bases. The germline V gene has CDR1 MNHEY and CDR2 SMNVEV (reference sequence). CDR3 length: 17 amino acids. The J segment lost 3 bases and the V segment lost 4 bases, leaving 10 bases of the junction unmatched. CDR3 loop: CASSWARTGLDTGELFF. For the CDR3, the DNA is TGTGCCAGCAGTTGGGCCCGGACAGGGTTGGACACCGGGGAGCTGTTTTTT.

The V call is TRBV6-5, the J call TRBJ2-5; D tentatively fits TRBD1 or TRBD2 (5 bases each). Germline CDR1 reads MNHEY; CDR2 reads SVGAGI. Trimming stripped 0 bases from V and 5 bases from J, with 13 bases between. The CDR3 has 15 residues. Here the CDR3 reads CASSYSKAGTETQYF. CDR3 sequence (DNA): TGTGCCAGCAGTTACTCGAAGGCAGGGACGGAGACCCAGTACTTC.

This clone was picked up one time. The chain links TRBV30 to TRBJ1-1; D is unresolved. This CDR3 contains 14 residues. Germline CDR1 reads GTSNPN; CDR2 reads SVGIG (reference sequence). Trimming left V 0 bases short and J 4 bases short, with 12 bases between. DNA of the CDR3: TGTGCCTGGAGTGTACTGGCTCCATCCACTGAAGCTTTCTTT. Residues: CAWSVLAPSTEAFF.

V and J are TRBV5-6 and TRBJ2-7; the D gene could be TRBD1 or TRBD2 (5 bases each). This CDR3 has 12 amino acids. With 4 bases removed from V and 4 bases from J, the gap between germline ends came to 9 bases. Germline V gene sequence: CDR1 SGHDT, CDR2 YYEEEE. CDR3 residues: CASSRWGYEQYF. CDR3 sequence (DNA): TGTGCCAGCAGCCGCTGGGGGTACGAGCAGTACTTC.

The rearrangement links TRBV5-4 to TRBJ1-4; tentative D call: TRBD1 (5 bases). There are 15 residues in the CDR3. V lost 6 bases to trimming and J lost 5 bases, with 17 bases between them. Germline values: CDR1 SGHNT, CDR2 YYREEE (reference sequence). This CDR3 reads CASKGSANSNEKLFF. CDR3 DNA sequence: TGTGCCAGCAAGGGGTCCGCGAACTCCAATGAAAAACTGTTTTTT.

The V call is TRBV5-1, the J call TRBJ2-2; no clear D. V was clipped by 2 bases and J by 0 bases, with 17 bases between them. This CDR3 spans 18 amino acids. CDR1 and CDR2 (germline): SGHRS, YFSETQ. CDR3 sequence: CASSLKDLGGANTGELFF. The CDR3 DNA reads as TGCGCCAGCAGCTTAAAAGACCTAGGCGGAGCGAACACCGGGGAGCTGTTTTTT.

The rearrangement links TRBV25-1 to TRBJ1-2; D not certain. The CDR3 length is 13 residues. Deletions cut 6 bases from V and 4 bases from J, with 12 bases between. Germline V gives CDR1 MGHDK, CDR2 SYGVNS. The CDR3 DNA is TGTGCCAGCAGGGAGGAATCTGGCTATGGCTACACCTTC. It encodes CASREESGYGYTF.